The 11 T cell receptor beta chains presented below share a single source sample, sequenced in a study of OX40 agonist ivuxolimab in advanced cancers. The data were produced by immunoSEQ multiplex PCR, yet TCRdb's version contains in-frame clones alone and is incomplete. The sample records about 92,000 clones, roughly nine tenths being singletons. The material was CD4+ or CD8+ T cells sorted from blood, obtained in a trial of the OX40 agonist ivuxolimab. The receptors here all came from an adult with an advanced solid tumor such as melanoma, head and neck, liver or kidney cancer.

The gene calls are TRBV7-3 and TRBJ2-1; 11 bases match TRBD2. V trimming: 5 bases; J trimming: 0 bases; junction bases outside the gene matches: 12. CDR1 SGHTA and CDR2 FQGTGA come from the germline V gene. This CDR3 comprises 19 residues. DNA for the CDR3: TGTGCCAGCAGCCCGCTCGCTACTAGCGGGAGTAGCTCCTACAATGAGCAGTTCTTC. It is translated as CASSPLATSGSSSYNEQFF.

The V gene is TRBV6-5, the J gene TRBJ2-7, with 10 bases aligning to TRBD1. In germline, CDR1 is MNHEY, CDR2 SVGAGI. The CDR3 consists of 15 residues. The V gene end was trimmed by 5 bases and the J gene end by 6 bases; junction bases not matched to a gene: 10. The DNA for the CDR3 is TGTGCCAGCAGTCCATGGACAGGGGGTACCCCCGAGCAGTACTTC. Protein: CASSPWTGGTPEQYF.

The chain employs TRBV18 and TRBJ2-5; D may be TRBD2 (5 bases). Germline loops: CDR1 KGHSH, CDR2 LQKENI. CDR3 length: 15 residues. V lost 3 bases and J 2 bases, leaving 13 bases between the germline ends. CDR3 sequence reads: CASSPGEGFQETQYF. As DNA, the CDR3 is TGTGCCAGCTCACCCGGGGAAGGCTTTCAAGAGACCCAGTACTTC.

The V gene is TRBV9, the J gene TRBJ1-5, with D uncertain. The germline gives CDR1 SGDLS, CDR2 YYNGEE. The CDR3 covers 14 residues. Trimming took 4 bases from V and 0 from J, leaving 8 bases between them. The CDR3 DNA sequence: TGTGCCAGCAGCCCCGAGGTTAGCAATCAGCCCCAGCATTTT. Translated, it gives CASSPEVSNQPQHF.

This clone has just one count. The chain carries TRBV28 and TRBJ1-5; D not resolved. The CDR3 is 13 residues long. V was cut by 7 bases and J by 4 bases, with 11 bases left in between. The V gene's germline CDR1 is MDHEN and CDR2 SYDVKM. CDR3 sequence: CASIQSQNQPQHF. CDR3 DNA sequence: TGTGCCAGCATCCAGTCCCAGAATCAGCCCCAGCATTTT.

The CDR3 nucleotides are TGTGCCAGCTCACCGGGGGCCAGGGAGTCCTACGAGCAGTACTTC. It codes for CASSPGARESYEQYF. The V call is TRBV18, the J call TRBJ2-7; weak D call: TRBD1 (6 bases). The CDR3 totals 15 residues. Germline CDR1 KGHSH, CDR2 LQKENI. The V and J ends lost 3 bases and 1 base respectively, with 13 bases between them.

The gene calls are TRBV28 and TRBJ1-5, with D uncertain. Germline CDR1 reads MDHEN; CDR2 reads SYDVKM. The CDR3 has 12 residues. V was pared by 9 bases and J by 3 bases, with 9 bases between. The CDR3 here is CASTDANQPQHF. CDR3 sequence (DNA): TGTGCCAGTACGGACGCCAATCAGCCCCAGCATTTT.

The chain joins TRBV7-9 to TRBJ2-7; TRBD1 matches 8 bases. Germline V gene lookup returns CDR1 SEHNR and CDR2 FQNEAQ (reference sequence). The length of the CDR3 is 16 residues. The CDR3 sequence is CAIGAGGGAESYEQYF. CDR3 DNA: TGTGCGATCGGGGCAGGGGGCGGAGCGGAGAGCTACGAGCAGTACTTC.

The CDR3 coding sequence is TGTGCCAGCTCACCACAGAATGAAAAACTGTTTTTT. It translates to CASSPQNEKLFF. V gene TRBV18 combines with J gene TRBJ1-4; D gene ambiguous. Germline loops: CDR1 KGHSH, CDR2 LQKENI. Trimming cost V 1 base and J 5 bases, with 2 bases left between them. The CDR3 is 12 residues long.

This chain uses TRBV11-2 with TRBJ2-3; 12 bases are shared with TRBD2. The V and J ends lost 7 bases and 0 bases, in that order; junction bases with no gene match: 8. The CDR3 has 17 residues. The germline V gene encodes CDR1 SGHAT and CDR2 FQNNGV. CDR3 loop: CASILGTSGPSTDTQYF. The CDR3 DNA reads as TGTGCCAGCATCCTCGGGACTAGCGGGCCTAGCACAGATACGCAGTATTTT. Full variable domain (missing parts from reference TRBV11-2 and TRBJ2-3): EAGVAQSPRYKIIEKRQSVAFWCNPISGHATLYWYQQILGQGPKLLIQFQNNGVVDDSQLPKDRFSAERLKGVDSTLKIQPAKLEDSAVYLCASILGTSGPSTDTQYFGPGTRLTVL.

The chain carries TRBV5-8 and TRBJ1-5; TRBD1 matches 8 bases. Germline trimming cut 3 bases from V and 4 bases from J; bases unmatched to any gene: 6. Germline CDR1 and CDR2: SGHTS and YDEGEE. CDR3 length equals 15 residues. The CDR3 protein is CASSSGQGNNQPQHF. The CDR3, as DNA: TGTGCCAGCAGCTCTGGACAGGGAAATAATCAGCCCCAGCATTTT.